The 14 T cell receptor beta chains below all came from one sample that was sequenced in a study of vaccination and CD4 T cells after COVID-19. Described treatment: approximately 11-day PBMC culture with coronavirus spike peptide pools or control peptides (ViraFEST assay). Once obtained from cultured CD4+ T cells, the DNA was sequenced using the Oncomine TCR Beta short-read assay. Using its own MiXCR run on the PCR reads, TCRdb lists one record per CDR3 protein. Of approximately 15,000 distinct CDR3 sequences listed, approximately 27% are singletons. Their antigens are not known. Sequenced material: cultured CD4+ T cells from blood. The receptors come from a human donor with COVID-19.

The J gene is TRBJ2-1, the V gene TRBV23-1; D gene uncertain. TRBV23-1 is annotated as an ORF whose role is uncertain. There are 15 residues in the CDR3. V dropped 2 bases and J dropped 4 bases, with 12 bases sitting between them. The CDR3: CASSQVHGEYNEQFF. The CDR3 nucleotides are TGCGCCAGCAGTCAAGTTCATGGCGAGTACAATGAGCAGTTCTTC.

The chain has TRBV12-3 or TRBV12-4 and TRBJ1-1, with D unresolved. V lost 3 bases and J 7 bases, leaving 9 bases between the germline ends. This CDR3 region has 12 residues. CDR3 DNA: TGTGCCAGCAGTTTGTTTACAGTTGAAGCTTTCTTT. It yields the protein CASSLFTVEAFF.

V is TRBV24-1 and J is TRBJ2-5; possibly TRBD1 for D (6 bases). V was trimmed by 7 bases and J by 1 base, leaving 27 bases between them. CDR1 is KGHDR and CDR2 is SFDVKD in the germline V gene. This CDR3 is 19 amino acids long. The CDR3 DNA follows: TGTGCCACCAGCGCAACTCTTTGGGGGACACCGTCGACCCAAGAGACCCAGTACTTC. It codes for CATSATLWGTPSTQETQYF.

As DNA, the CDR3 is TGTGCCTGGAGTGAGGGCTACACCGAGCAGTACTTC. Its translation is CAWSEGYTEQYF. The V call is TRBV30, the J call TRBJ2-7; D is undetermined. The V gene's germline CDR1 is GTSNPN and CDR2 SVGIG (reference sequence). The CDR3 has 12 amino acids. The V end was cut by 1 base, the J end by 6 bases, with 10 bases between. The complete variable domain, with remaining parts taken from reference TRBV30 and TRBJ2-7, reads SQTIHQWPATLVQPVGSPLSLECTVEGTSNPNLYWYRQAAGRGLQLLFYSVGIGQISSEVPQNLSASRPQDRQFILSSKKLLLSDSGFYLCAWSEGYTEQYFGPGTRLTVT.

This clonotype has only a few counts. The V gene is TRBV5-4, the J gene TRBJ2-5, with D hard to call. With 3 bases removed from V and 5 bases from J, the gap between germline ends came to 5 bases. CDR1 is SGHNT and CDR2 is YYREEE in the germline V gene (reference sequence). The CDR3 has 11 residues. This chain's CDR3 is CASSYGETQYF. Written as DNA, the CDR3 is TGTGCCAGCAGCTATGGGGAGACCCAGTACTTC.

This clonotype showed up just a few times. The rearrangement joins TRBV6-5 to TRBJ1-2; D is undetermined. There are 15 residues in the CDR3. V lost 0 bases to trimming and J lost 4 bases, with 12 bases between them. Germline CDR1 and CDR2: MNHEY and SVGAGI. The CDR3 DNA reads TGTGCCAGCAGTTACTCGGACGGGCCTACCTATGGCTACACCTTC. Translated: CASSYSDGPTYGYTF.

The J gene is TRBJ1-4, the V gene TRBV19, with no clear D. Trimming shortened V by 3 bases and J by 3 bases, and 8 bases separated the two germline ends. The CDR3 is 14 amino acids. The germline V gene has CDR1 LNHDA and CDR2 SQIVND (reference sequence). CDR3 DNA sequence: TGTGCCAGTAGTATCGAGGGAGCTAATGAAAAACTGTTTTTT. It is translated as CASSIEGANEKLFF.

This clonotype was seen more than once but under ten times. This chain joins TRBV11-2 and TRBJ2-5, with D unresolved. Germline CDR1 SGHAT, CDR2 FQNNGV. The germline V and J ends were trimmed by 5 bases and 4 bases, with 14 bases remaining between them. CDR3 length: 14 amino acids. DNA of the CDR3: TGTGCCAGCAGCCAGGACGGGTGGAGAGAGACCCAGTACTTC. The encoded protein is CASSQDGWRETQYF.

The genes are TRBV28 and TRBJ1-2; 7 positions match TRBD1. CDR1 is MDHEN and CDR2 is SYDVKM in the germline V gene. The CDR3 sequence is 14 residues long. Germline trimming cut 6 bases from V and 5 bases from J; bases unmatched to any gene: 9. In DNA form, the CDR3 reads TGTGCCAGCAGCCCAGGACAGGATCCATATGGCTACACCTTC. It codes for CASSPGQDPYGYTF.

This clonotype was counted between two and nine times. J is TRBJ2-5 and V is TRBV15; D gene uncertain. This CDR3 region has 13 residues. Germline values: CDR1 LNHNV, CDR2 YYDKDF (reference sequence). V was shortened by 0 bases and J by 5 bases, with 7 bases between the two germline ends. The CDR3 DNA is TGTGCCACCAGCAGAGATGTGAAGGAGACCCAGTACTTC. Translated, it gives CATSRDVKETQYF.

This clonotype was picked up a small number of times. V and J are TRBV24-1 and TRBJ2-3, with D unresolved. The germline V gene encodes CDR1 KGHDR and CDR2 SFDVKD. Trimming cost V 8 bases and J 1 base, with 9 bases left between them. The CDR3 has 13 amino acids. CDR3 in amino acids: CATTADGTDTQYF. CDR3 bases: TGTGCCACCACCGCGGACGGCACAGATACGCAGTATTTT.

The chain uses TRBV20-1 and TRBJ2-1; TRBD2 matches 14 bases. Germline V gene lookup returns CDR1 DFQATT and CDR2 SNEGSKA (reference sequence). V lost 5 bases and J lost 7; bases outside the gene matches: 10. The CDR3 consists of 16 residues. The CDR3 here is CSAPRWTSGGRNEQFF. CDR3 coding DNA: TGCAGTGCTCCCCGCTGGACTAGCGGGGGGCGGAATGAGCAGTTCTTC.

The sample holds a few counts of this clonotype. The genes are TRBV5-6 and TRBJ1-2; 11 nucleotides align to TRBD1. Germline CDR1 reads SGHDT; CDR2 reads YYEEEE. V lost 3 bases to trimming and J lost 7 bases; unmatched junction nucleotides: 5. There are 14 residues in the CDR3. DNA of the CDR3: TGTGCCAGCAGCTCAGGACAGGGGGCGGGTGGCTACACCTTC. As protein: CASSSGQGAGGYTF.

This clonotype was seen only a few times. The genes are TRBV9 and TRBJ1-1; D gene unclear. V lost 0 bases to trimming and J lost 2 bases, with 11 bases between them. Germline assignment: CDR1 SGDLS and CDR2 YYNGEE. The CDR3 consists of 15 residues. The chain's CDR3 is CASSVATTLNTEAFF. In DNA, the CDR3 is TGTGCCAGCAGCGTAGCGACAACCCTAAACACTGAAGCTTTCTTT.